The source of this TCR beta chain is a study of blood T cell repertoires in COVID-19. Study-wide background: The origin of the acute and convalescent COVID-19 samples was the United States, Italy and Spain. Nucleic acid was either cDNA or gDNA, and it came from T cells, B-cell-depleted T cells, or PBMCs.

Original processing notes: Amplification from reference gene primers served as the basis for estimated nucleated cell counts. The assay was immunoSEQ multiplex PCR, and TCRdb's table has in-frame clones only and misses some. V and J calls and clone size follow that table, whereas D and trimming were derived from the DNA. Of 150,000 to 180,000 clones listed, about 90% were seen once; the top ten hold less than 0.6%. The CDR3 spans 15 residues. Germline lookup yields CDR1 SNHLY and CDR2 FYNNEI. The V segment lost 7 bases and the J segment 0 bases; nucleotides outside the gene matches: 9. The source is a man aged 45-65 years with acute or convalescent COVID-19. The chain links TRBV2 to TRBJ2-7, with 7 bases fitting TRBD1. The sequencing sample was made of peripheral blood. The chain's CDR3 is CASTKTGSRSYEQYF. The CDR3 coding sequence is TGTGCCAGCACTAAGACAGGGTCCCGCTCCTACGAGCAGTACTTC.